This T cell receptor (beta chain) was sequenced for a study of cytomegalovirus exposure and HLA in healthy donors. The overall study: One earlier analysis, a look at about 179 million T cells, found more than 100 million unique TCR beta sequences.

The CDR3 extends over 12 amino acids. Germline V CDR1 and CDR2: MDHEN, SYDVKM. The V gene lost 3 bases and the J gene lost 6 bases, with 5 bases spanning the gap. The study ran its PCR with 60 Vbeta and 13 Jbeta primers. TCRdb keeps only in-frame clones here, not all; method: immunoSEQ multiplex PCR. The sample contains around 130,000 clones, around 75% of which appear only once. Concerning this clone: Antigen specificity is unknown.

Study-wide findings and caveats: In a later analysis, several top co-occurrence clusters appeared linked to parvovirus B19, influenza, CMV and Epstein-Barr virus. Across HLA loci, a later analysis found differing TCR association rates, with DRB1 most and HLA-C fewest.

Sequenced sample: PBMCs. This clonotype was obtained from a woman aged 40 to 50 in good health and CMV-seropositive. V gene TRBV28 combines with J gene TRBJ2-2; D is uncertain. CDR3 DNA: TGTGCCAGCAGTTTTGAGGCCGGGGAGCTGTTTTTT. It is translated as CASSFEAGELFF. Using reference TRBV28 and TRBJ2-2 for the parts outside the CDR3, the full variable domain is DVKVTQSSRYLVKRTGEKVFLECVQDMDHENMFWYRQDPGLGLRLIYFSYDVKMKEKGDIPEGYSVSREKKERFSLILESASTNQTSMYLCASSFEAGELFFGEGSRLTVL.